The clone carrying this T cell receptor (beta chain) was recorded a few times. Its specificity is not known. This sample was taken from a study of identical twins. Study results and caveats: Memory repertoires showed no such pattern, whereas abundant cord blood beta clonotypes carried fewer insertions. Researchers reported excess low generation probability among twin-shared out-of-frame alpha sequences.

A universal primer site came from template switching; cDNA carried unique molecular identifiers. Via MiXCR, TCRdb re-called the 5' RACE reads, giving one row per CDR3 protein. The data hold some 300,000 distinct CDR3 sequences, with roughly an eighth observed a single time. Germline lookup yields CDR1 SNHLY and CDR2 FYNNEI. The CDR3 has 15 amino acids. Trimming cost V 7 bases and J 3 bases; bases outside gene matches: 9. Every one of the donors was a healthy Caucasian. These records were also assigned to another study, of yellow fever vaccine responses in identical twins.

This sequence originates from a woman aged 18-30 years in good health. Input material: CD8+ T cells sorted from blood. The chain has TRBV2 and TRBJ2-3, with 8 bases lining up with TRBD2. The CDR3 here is CASTLWSGGTDTQYF. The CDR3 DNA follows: TGTGCCAGCACCCTTTGGTCGGGGGGGACAGATACGCAGTATTTT.